Included here is one T cell receptor beta chain sequence, with context. Its antigen remains unknown. The TCR library protocol was used to attach unique molecular identifiers. These identifiers were attached to individual cDNA molecules. TCRdb reprocessed the 5' RACE reads via MiXCR and lists one record per CDR3 protein. This sample carries 99,000 or so distinct CDR3 sequences, about 15% of them seen once, and the ten largest clones take roughly 1.3%. The data are from a study of early T cells in non-severe SARS-CoV-2 infection. Findings and limits, study-wide: Using VDJdb, the matching emphasized anti-spike CD8 responses while missing private and CD4 specificities.

Looked up from germline, CDR1 is LGHNA and CDR2 is YSLEER. V shed 7 bases and J shed 3 bases, with 25 bases lying between them. The CDR3 loop spans 17 amino acids. Sequencing was done on a sample of whole blood. The J gene is TRBJ2-7, the V gene TRBV4-3; D is uncertain. This TCR was sampled from an adult who was a healthcare worker with PCR-confirmed SARS-CoV-2 infection or an uninfected control (not recorded which). CDR3 region: CASTFKATVSKGYEQYF. The CDR3 bases are TGCGCCAGCACCTTTAAGGCTACAGTGAGTAAGGGCTACGAGCAGTACTTC.